This T cell receptor beta chain was captured in a study of brain T cells in children with intractable seizures. Study-wide points: Only CDR3 sequence similarity suggested viral specificity, without known HCMV serostatus.

This table comes from immunoSEQ multiplex PCR, and its TCRdb copy is limited to in-frame clones, with some not included. The sample lists 80,000 or so clones; 93% were seen once. A note on this clone: The antigen remains undetermined.

There are 15 residues in the CDR3. Germline V gives CDR1 MGHDK, CDR2 SYGVNS. The V gene lost 1 base and the J gene lost 3 bases, with 13 bases spanning the gap. The sequence was obtained from a boy less than two years old with tuberous sclerosis and intractable seizures. Sequencing used peripheral blood, obtained at surgery. The chain combines TRBV25-1 with TRBJ2-7, with D perhaps matching TRBD1 (7 bases). The CDR3 nucleotides are TGTGCCAGCAGTGAATTCGGTCAGGGGGGCTACGAGCAGTACTTC. Protein: CASSEFGQGGYEQYF.